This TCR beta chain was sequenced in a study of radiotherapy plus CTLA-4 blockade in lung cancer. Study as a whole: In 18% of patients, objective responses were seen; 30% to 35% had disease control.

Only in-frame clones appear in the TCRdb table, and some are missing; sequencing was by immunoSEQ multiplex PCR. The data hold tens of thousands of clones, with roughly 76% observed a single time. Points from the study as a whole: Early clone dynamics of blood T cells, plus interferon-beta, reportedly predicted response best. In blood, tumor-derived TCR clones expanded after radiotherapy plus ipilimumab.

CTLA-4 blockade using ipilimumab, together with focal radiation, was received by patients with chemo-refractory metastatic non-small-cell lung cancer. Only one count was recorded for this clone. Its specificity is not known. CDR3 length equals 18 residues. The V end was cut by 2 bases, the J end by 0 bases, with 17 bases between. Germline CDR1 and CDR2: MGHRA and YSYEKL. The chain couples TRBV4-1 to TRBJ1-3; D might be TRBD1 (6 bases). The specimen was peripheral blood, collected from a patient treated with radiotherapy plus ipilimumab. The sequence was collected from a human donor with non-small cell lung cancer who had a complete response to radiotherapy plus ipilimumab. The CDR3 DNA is TGCGCCAGCAGCCAATACTACAGGGAGCCCCGCTCTGGAAACACCATATATTTT. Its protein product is CASSQYYREPRSGNTIYF.